These 9 T cell receptor beta chains came from one sample sequenced in a study of control samples from healthy donors and cancer patients. Only in-frame clones appear in the TCRdb table, and some are missing; sequencing was by immunoSEQ multiplex PCR. The sample yields 85,000 to 100,000 clones, over 85% seen once. The sequenced sample was blood. The receptors shown here come from a man aged 18 to 30 in good health.

The chain couples TRBV18 to TRBJ1-1; D gene ambiguous. The CDR3 is made up of 14 amino acids. The germline V and J ends were trimmed by 0 bases and 4 bases, with 9 bases remaining between them. The germline V gene encodes CDR1 KGHSH and CDR2 LQKENI. This chain's CDR3 is CASSPPRARTEAFF. The CDR3 nucleotides are TGTGCCAGCTCACCACCGCGCGCCCGCACTGAAGCTTTCTTT.

J is TRBJ1-1 and V is TRBV5-4; 7 bases fit TRBD1. CDR3 length: 14 amino acids. Germline lookup yields CDR1 SGHNT and CDR2 YYREEE (reference sequence). The junction had 6 bases not matched to a gene; V was cut back by 5 bases and J by 2 bases. The CDR3 nucleotides are TGTGCCAGCAGGACCGGGACAGTAAACACTGAAGCTTTCTTT. It encodes CASRTGTVNTEAFF. Full variable domain (outside the CDR3, taken from reference TRBV5-4 and TRBJ1-1): ETGVTQSPTHLIKTRGQQVTLRCSSQSGHNTVSWYQQALGQGPQFIFQYYREEENGRGNFPPRFSGLQFPNYSSELNVNALELDDSALYLCASRTGTVNTEAFFGQGTRLTVV.

The chain combines TRBV9 with TRBJ1-3; 7 nucleotides align to TRBD1. Losses at the gene ends were 4 bases for V and 0 bases for J; bases not matched to a gene: 4. In germline, CDR1 is SGDLS, CDR2 YYNGEE. The CDR3 length is 15 residues. The CDR3 bases are TGTGCCAGCAGCCCAGGGGGTTACTCTGGAAACACCATATATTTT. It codes for CASSPGGYSGNTIYF.

The chain has TRBV5-1 and TRBJ2-1; TRBD2 matches at 12 bases. The CDR3 runs 13 residues. Germline assignment: CDR1 SGHRS and CDR2 YFSETQ. Trimming at V came to 4 bases and at J to 14 bases, leaving 7 bases not matched to a gene. CDR3 in DNA: TGCGCCAGCAGCCCAAGACTAGCGGGAGAGGAGTTCTTC. Translated, it gives CASSPRLAGEEFF.

The V call is TRBV5-6, the J call TRBJ1-2; TRBD1 aligns across 8 bases. The CDR3 runs to 16 residues. After removal of 4 bases from V and 6 bases from J, the junction contained 14 bases not matched to a gene. Germline lookup yields CDR1 SGHDT and CDR2 YYEEEE. This chain's CDR3 is CASSRRDRGPLDGYTF. The CDR3 region has the DNA TGTGCCAGCAGCCGGAGAGACAGGGGTCCGTTAGATGGCTACACCTTC.

For the CDR3, the DNA is TGCGCCAGCAGCCCTGGAGGATTTCCGGGCACAGATACGCAGTATTTT. Translation: CASSPGGFPGTDTQYF. This chain joins TRBV5-1 and TRBJ2-3; possibly TRBD2 for D (5 bases). The CDR3 covers 16 residues. CDR1 and CDR2 (germline): SGHRS, YFSETQ. V was cut by 4 bases and J by 1 base, with 16 bases left in between. The full variable domain, in which reference TRBV5-1 and TRBJ2-3 provide the parts outside the CDR3, is KAGVTQTPRYLIKTRGQQVTLSCSPISGHRSVSWYQQTPGQGLQFLFEYFSETQRNKGNFPGRFSGRQFSNSRSEMNVSTLELGDSALYLCASSPGGFPGTDTQYFGPGTRLTVL.

This clone has just one count. V is TRBV29-1 and J is TRBJ1-1, with no clear D. Germline V gene data show CDR1 as SQVTM and CDR2 as ANQGSEA. V was clipped by 7 bases and J by 1 base, with 7 bases between them. The CDR3 totals 11 residues. As DNA, the CDR3 is TGCAGCGGGACGGAGAACACTGAAGCTTTCTTT. Amino acids: CSGTENTEAFF. Together with reference TRBV29-1 and TRBJ1-1, the CDR3 gives the full variable domain: SAVISQKPSRDICQRGTSLTIQCQVDSQVTMMFWYRQQPGQSLTLIATANQGSEATYESGFVIDKFPISRPNLTFSTLTVSNMSPEDSSIYLCSGTENTEAFFGQGTRLTVV.

The chain links TRBV6-2 or TRBV6-3 to TRBJ2-3, with TRBD2 matching 10 bases. The germline V gene encodes CDR1 MNHEY and CDR2 SVGEGT. Trimming cost V 6 bases and J 6 bases; bases outside gene matches: 9. This CDR3 region has 15 residues. CDR3 sequence reads: CASSLSSGRGDTQYF. The CDR3 nucleotides are TGTGCCAGCAGCCTCTCTAGCGGGAGAGGGGATACGCAGTATTTT.

This clone was observed a single time. The rearrangement links TRBV11-2 to TRBJ1-2; TRBD1 matches at 9 bases. J was trimmed by 7 bases and V by 6 bases; bases with no gene match: 15. CDR3 length: 16 amino acids. Looked up from germline, CDR1 is SGHAT and CDR2 is FQNNGV. CDR3 residues: CASSRAGTGRTFGYTF. In DNA, the CDR3 is TGTGCCAGCAGTAGAGCCGGGACAGGGCGAACTTTTGGCTACACCTTC.